Included here is one TCR beta chain sequence, with context. Its antigen remains undetermined. No base qualities exist here, and no much larger clone lies one base off it. From each donor, a single peripheral blood sample of 100 to 150 mL on average was drawn into heparinised tubes. A BD FACSAria II and a panel including CD45RO, CCR7, CD25, CD127, CD95 and CD27 were used to sort naive, central memory, regulatory and stem cell-like memory CD4+ T cells. A purity above 95% was achieved for all sorted populations. Right away, PBMCs were isolated by Lymphoprep density gradient centrifugation and were stained directly, with no culture step. To minimize batch effects, samples were stained and sorted in pairs, one healthy donor with one patient per experiment. All of the isolated RNA was reverse transcribed with the High Capacity cDNA Reverse Transcription Kit, so expressed TCRB transcripts were sequenced. Deep immunoSEQ sequencing was performed on naive, central memory and regulatory T cell samples, with an average of about 3.6 million total reads per sample. After sorted cells were lysed in RLT buffer, RNA was extracted with DNase-treated RNeasy Micro or Mini kits, with the choice depending on cell number. Each cell subset was processed on its own to prevent cross-contamination, while patient and healthy donor samples were processed together. TCRB sequences were amplified from cDNA with the immunoSEQ multiplex PCR, producing 87-bp fragments spanning the CDR3 region. The amplicons were sequenced using the Illumina HiSeq platform. For the original study's pipeline: PCR bias was corrected computationally using synthetic template baselines, and reads within Hamming distance 2 were collapsed, with unmergeable singletons discarded. Reads were aligned against IMGT to assign V, D and J genes, CDR3 length and insertions or deletions at six rearrangement sites. Within each subset, clonotype counts were normalized to the number of sorted cells before true diversity and Gini coefficients were calculated with the tcR R package. The overlap coefficient, calculated on TCRB nucleotide sequences, was used to quantify repertoire sharing. As a proxy for the pre-selection repertoire, out-of-frame TCRB sequences from naive cells were analyzed. As stored in TCRdb, this immuneACCESS dataset retains in-frame rearrangements with V and J assigned. A fraction of the clones does not appear; measured against another copy, unresolved V genes explain less than half of the discrepancy, and the remainder lacks a known reason. V and J calls and clone size are given by that table; D and trimming were obtained from the DNA. For this sample there are some 290,000 clones; 13% to 15% appear just once. The biggest ten clones account for 0.017% of the sample.

The record originates from a study of beta chain features in type 1 diabetes (dated 2018 in TCRdb). Study-wide context: No differences in mean age, gender distribution, total cell number or subset yield were found between patients and healthy donors. Regulatory and stem cell-like memory subsets were obtained from only 8 patients and about eight healthy donors, while naive and central memory subsets were obtained from all 30 or so donors. The study compared TCRB repertoires of sorted circulating CD4+ T cell subsets between recently diagnosed type 1 diabetes patients and matched healthy donors. Across all samples, 90 million to 130 million sorted cells were examined, and cell number per subset correlated strongly with RNA yield.

The CDR3 sequence holds 15 residues, the cysteine and phenylalanine included. Only CDR3 DNA remains: 45 bases, in frame from the first base. V and J lose 0 bases and 4 bases, and a span of 12 bases separates them. The germline V gene supplies CDR1 SQVTM and CDR2 ANQGSEA. What the research found in general, with its limitations: Type 1 diabetes patients showed a moderate but significant shortening of TCRB CDR3 length in all four CD4+ subsets. Because small numbers of individuals were included in the HLA sub-analyses, any influence of HLA type on TCRB rearrangement was left unresolved. Naive, central memory and regulatory TCRB repertoires appeared to be more similar among patients than among healthy donors. Shorter templates might have been favored by PCR, but patient and control samples were amplified and corrected together, so both groups would have been affected equally by any skew. Because cDNA was sequenced instead of genomic DNA, activated cells with high expression could be over-represented, although the groups did not differ in activation or CD3 levels. Fewer insertions and more nucleotide deletions at VDJ recombination sites were observed in patients with type 1 diabetes, implying thymic rearrangement abnormalities.

The sequence was collected from a man aged 30-40 years with type 1 diabetes. The sample was naive CD4+ T cells from blood. This specimen's cell subset or site label, interpreted: true naive CD4+ T cells. The V gene is TRBV29-1 and the J gene is TRBJ1-4, with TRBD1 tentatively as D gene (5 bases match). The CDR3 here reads CSVEDRQSNNEKLFF. The nucleotide sequence reads as follows: TGCAGCGTTGAAGATCGACAGTCAAATAATGAAAAACTGTTTTTT.